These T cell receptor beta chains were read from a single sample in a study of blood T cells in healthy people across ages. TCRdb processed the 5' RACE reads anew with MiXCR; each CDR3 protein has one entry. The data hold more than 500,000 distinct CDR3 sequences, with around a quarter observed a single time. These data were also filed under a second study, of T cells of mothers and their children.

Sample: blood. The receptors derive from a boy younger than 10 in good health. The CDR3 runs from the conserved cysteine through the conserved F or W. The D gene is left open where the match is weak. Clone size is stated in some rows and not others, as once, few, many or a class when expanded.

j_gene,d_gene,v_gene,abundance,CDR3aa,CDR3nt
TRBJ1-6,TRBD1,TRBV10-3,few,CAISESSEGRQGSPLHF,TGTGCCATCAGTGAGTCGAGTGAGGGGCGACAGGGATCACCCCTCCACTTT
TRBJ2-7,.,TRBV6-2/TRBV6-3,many,CASSYRDTYEQYF,TGTGCCAGCAGTTACCGGGACACCTACGAGCAGTACTTC
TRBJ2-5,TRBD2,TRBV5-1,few,CASSAGLAGDRGETQYF,TGCGCCAGCAGTGCCGGACTAGCGGGAGACCGGGGAGAGACCCAGTACTTC
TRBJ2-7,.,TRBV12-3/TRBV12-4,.,CASSLGASGDYEQYF,TGTGCCAGCAGTTTGGGGGCCAGCGGGGACTACGAGCAGTACTTC
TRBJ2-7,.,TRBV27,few,CASSLALHYEQYF,TGTGCCAGCAGTTTAGCTCTGCACTACGAGCAGTACTTC
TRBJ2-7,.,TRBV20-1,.,CSAERDPLSEQYF,TGCAGTGCTGAACGGGACCCCCTGTCCGAGCAGTACTTC
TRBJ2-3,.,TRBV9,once,CASTKENTDTQYF,TGTGCCAGCACCAAGGAGAACACAGATACGCAGTATTTT
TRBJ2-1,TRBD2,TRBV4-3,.,CASSQAAGGPYSYNEQFF,TGCGCCAGCAGCCAAGCTGCGGGAGGGCCTTACTCCTACAATGAGCAGTTCTTC
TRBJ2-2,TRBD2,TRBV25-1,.,CASINSGEANTGELFF,TGTGCCAGCATTAACAGCGGGGAGGCGAACACCGGGGAGCTGTTTTTT
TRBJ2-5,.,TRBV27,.,CASSTGTRETQYF,TGTGCCAGCAGTACTGGGACCAGGGAGACCCAGTACTTC
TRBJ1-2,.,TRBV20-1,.,CSAGGTATNYGYTF,TGCAGTGCTGGGGGTACAGCAACTAACTATGGCTACACCTTC
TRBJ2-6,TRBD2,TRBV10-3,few,CAISVAPGLALAGANVLTF,TGTGCCATCAGTGTGGCGCCGGGACTAGCCTTAGCTGGGGCCAACGTCCTGACTTTC
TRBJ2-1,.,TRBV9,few,CAGSGSGPSYNEQFF,TGTGCCGGCAGCGGTAGCGGTCCCTCCTACAATGAGCAGTTCTTC
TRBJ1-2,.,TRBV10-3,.,CAIKNPSRAGNLYGYTF,TGTGCCATCAAAAATCCCTCCAGGGCAGGAAACCTCTATGGCTACACCTTC
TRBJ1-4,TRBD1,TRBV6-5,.,CASSYPSRGFEKLFF,TGTGCCAGCAGTTACCCATCCAGGGGGTTTGAAAAACTGTTTTTT
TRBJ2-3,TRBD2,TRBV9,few,CASSARSGRSTDTQYF,TGTGCCAGCAGCGCCCGAAGCGGGAGGTCAACAGATACGCAGTATTTT
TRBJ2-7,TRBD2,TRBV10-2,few,CASSPPSGSSYEQYF,TGCGCCAGCAGTCCCCCTAGCGGGAGCTCCTACGAGCAGTACTTC
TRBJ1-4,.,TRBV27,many,CASSLSKGGTNEKLFF,TGTGCCAGCAGTTTATCGAAAGGAGGAACTAATGAAAAACTGTTTTTT
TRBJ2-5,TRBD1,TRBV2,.,CASSGWGTGQETQYF,TGTGCCAGCAGTGGGTGGGGGACAGGCCAAGAGACCCAGTACTTC
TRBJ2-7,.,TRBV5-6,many,CASSSTTAREQYF,TGTGCCAGCAGCTCGACTACGGCAAGGGAGCAGTACTTC
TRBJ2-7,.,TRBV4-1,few,CASSQGPGFYEQYF,TGCGCCAGCAGCCAAGGTCCAGGGTTCTACGAGCAGTACTTC
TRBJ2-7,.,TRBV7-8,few,CASSFGQEYEQYF,TGTGCCAGCAGCTTTGGGCAAGAATACGAGCAGTACTTC
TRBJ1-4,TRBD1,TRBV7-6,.,CASGTANEKLFF,TGTGCCAGCGGGACAGCGAATGAAAAACTGTTTTTT
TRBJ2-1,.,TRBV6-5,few,CASSYGSGAYNEQFF,TGTGCCAGCAGTTACGGGAGCGGAGCCTACAATGAGCAGTTCTTC
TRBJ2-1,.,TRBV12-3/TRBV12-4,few,CASSFGIGTEQFF,TGTGCCAGCAGTTTTGGCATTGGTACTGAGCAGTTCTTC
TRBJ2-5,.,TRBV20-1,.,CSARERSGQYF,TGCAGTGCTAGAGAACGGAGTGGGCAGTACTTC
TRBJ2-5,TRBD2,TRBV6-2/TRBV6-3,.,CASSYETSNQETQYF,TGTGCCAGCAGTTATGAGACTAGCAACCAAGAGACCCAGTACTTC
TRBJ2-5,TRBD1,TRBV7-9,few,CASSFVTGTEAETQYF,TGTGCCAGCAGCTTCGTAACCGGGACAGAGGCCGAGACCCAGTACTTC
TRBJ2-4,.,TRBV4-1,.,CASSQDRGSNIQYF,TGCGCCAGCAGCCAAGATCGCGGGTCTAACATTCAGTACTTC
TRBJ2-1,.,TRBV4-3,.,CASSQGRGQGDEQFF,TGCGCCAGCAGCCAAGGTCGTGGGCAGGGAGATGAGCAGTTCTTC
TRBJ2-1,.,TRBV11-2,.,CASSLDGSVGNEQFF,TGTGCCAGCAGCTTAGATGGTAGCGTGGGTAATGAGCAGTTCTTC
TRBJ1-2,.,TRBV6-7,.,CASNPMDLLGYTF,TGTGCCAGCAATCCCATGGACTTACTGGGCTACACCTTC
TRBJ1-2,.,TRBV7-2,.,CASSSDLGNGYTF,TGTGCCAGCAGCTCGGACCTCGGGAATGGCTACACCTTC
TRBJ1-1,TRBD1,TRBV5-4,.,CASSVRDSRMNTEAFF,TGTGCCAGCAGCGTCCGGGACAGCCGTATGAACACTGAAGCTTTCTTT
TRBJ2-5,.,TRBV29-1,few,CSAATGQETQYF,TGCAGCGCTGCGACAGGCCAAGAGACCCAGTACTTC
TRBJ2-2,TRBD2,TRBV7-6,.,CASSSTSGRYTGELFF,TGTGCCAGCAGCAGTACTAGCGGGAGGTACACCGGGGAGCTGTTTTTT
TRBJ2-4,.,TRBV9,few,CASSVAPAMDIQYF,TGTGCCAGCAGCGTAGCTCCGGCGATGGACATTCAGTACTTC
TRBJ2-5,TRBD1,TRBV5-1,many,CASSLTGDWQETQYF,TGCGCCAGCAGCCTTACAGGGGATTGGCAAGAGACCCAGTACTTC
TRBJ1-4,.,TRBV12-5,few,CASGWGFGEKLFF,TGTGCTAGTGGGTGGGGGTTCGGTGAAAAACTGTTTTTT
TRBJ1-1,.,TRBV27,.,CASSLTRTNTEAFF,TGTGCCAGCAGTTTAACTCGAACGAACACTGAAGCTTTCTTT
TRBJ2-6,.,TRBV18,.,CASSPRHSGANVLTF,TGTGCCAGCTCACCGAGACACTCTGGGGCCAACGTCCTGACTTTC
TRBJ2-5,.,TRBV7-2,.,CASSSRTRNQETQYF,TGTGCCAGCAGCTCTAGGACTCGAAACCAAGAGACCCAGTACTTC
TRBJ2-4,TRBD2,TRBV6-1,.,CASSESAGGGLGNIQYF,TGTGCCAGCAGTGAAAGCGCAGGCGGGGGGTTGGGAAACATTCAGTACTTC
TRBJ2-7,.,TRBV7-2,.,CASSLGIPGYEQYF,TGTGCCAGCAGCTTAGGGATTCCTGGCTACGAGCAGTACTTC
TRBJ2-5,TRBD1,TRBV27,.,CASSLTPDRGLQETQYF,TGTGCCAGCAGTCTAACCCCCGACAGGGGCCTCCAAGAGACCCAGTACTTC
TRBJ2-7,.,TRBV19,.,CASKVTPSSYEQYF,TGTGCCAGTAAAGTTACTCCTAGCTCCTACGAGCAGTACTTC
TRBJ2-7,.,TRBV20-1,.,CSASSRDYEQYF,TGCAGTGCTAGTTCCAGAGACTACGAGCAGTACTTC
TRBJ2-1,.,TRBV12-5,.,CASGTGLNYNEQFF,TGTGCTAGTGGTACGGGGTTGAATTACAATGAGCAGTTCTTC
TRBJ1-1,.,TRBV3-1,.,CASSPPGATSTEAFF,TGTGCCAGCAGCCCCCCCGGGGCCACGAGCACTGAAGCTTTCTTT
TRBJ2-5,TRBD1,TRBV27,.,CASSYGTGEWEQYF,TGTGCCAGCAGTTACGGGACAGGGGAGTGGGAGCAGTACTTC
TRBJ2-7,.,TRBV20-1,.,CSARDSPVIGYEQYF,TGCAGTGCTAGAGATTCGCCGGTAATAGGGTACGAGCAGTACTTC
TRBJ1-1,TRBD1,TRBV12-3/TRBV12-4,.,CASRAGGTEAFF,TGTGCCAGCAGGGCAGGGGGAACTGAAGCTTTCTTT
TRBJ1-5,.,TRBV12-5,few,CASGDGPSNQPQHF,TGTGCTAGTGGGGATGGGCCAAGCAATCAGCCCCAGCATTTT
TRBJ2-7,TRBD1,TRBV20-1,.,CSARDVGTGGHEQYF,TGCAGTGCTAGAGATGTCGGGACAGGGGGCCACGAGCAGTACTTC
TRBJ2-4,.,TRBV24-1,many,CATSDTGNIQYF,TGTGCCACCAGTGATACAGGGAACATTCAGTACTTC
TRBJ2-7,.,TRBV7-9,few,CASSLGYVSYEQYF,TGTGCCAGCAGCTTAGGCTACGTCTCCTACGAGCAGTACTTC
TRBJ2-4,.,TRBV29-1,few,CSVGELKNIQYF,TGCAGCGTCGGGGAACTCAAAAACATTCAGTACTTC
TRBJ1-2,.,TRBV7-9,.,CASSLAPANYGYTF,TGTGCCAGCAGCTTAGCGCCTGCCAACTATGGCTACACCTTC
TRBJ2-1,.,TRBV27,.,CASGFQINEQFF,TGCGCCAGCGGCTTCCAGATCAATGAGCAGTTCTTC